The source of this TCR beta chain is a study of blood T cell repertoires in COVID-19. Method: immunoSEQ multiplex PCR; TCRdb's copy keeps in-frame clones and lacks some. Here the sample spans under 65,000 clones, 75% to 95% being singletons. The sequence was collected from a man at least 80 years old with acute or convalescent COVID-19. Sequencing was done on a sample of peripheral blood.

CDR3 DNA sequence: TGTGCCAGCACTACTGTGGGGAGTTATGGCTACACCTTC. Protein sequence: CASTTVGSYGYTF. The chain is built from TRBV3-1 (or the pseudogene TRBV3-2) and TRBJ1-2; D gene ambiguous. The ends were cut back, 7 bases at V and 5 bases at J, with 14 bases in the middle. The CDR3 loop spans 13 amino acids. Germline CDR1 reads LGHDT; CDR2 reads YNNKEL (reference sequence).